These 31 T cell receptor beta chains came from one sample sequenced in a study of regulatory T cells in long-lasting Graves disease. Library construction for TCR beta used iRepertoire HTBI primers and Arm-PCR of CDR3 regions. TCRdb re-called the multiplex PCR reads through MiXCR, storing one row per CDR3 protein. The sample shows some 250,000 distinct CDR3 sequences, about 20% of them seen only once. As to time point: newly diagnosed GD, antithyroid drugs for less than 3 months. RNA from PBMCs was the source of the TCR library. Separately, the same data were catalogued under a study of T cells in Graves' hyperthyroidism and ophthalmopathy.

The material was peripheral blood mononuclear cells (PBMCs), obtained at new diagnosis, from a patient treated with antithyroid drugs. The receptor set was obtained from a woman in her twenties or thirties with Graves disease.

This clonotype was counted at least ten times. The V gene is TRBV12-3 or TRBV12-4, the J gene TRBJ2-1; D not certain. Between the trimmed V and J ends, which lost 3 bases and 2 bases, there was a span of 8 bases. The CDR3 runs to 14 residues. The CDR3 protein is CASSFSLTYNEQFF. CDR3 nucleotide sequence: TGTGCCAGCAGTTTCTCCTTAACCTACAATGAGCAGTTCTTC.

J is TRBJ2-1 and V is TRBV27; D possibly corresponds to TRBD1 (6 bases). Germline lookup yields CDR1 MNHEY and CDR2 SMNVEV (reference sequence). V shed 2 bases and J shed 0 bases, with 11 bases lying between them. The CDR3 contains 16 residues. CDR3 protein: CASSLVGAGSYNEQFF. For the CDR3, the DNA is TGTGCCAGCAGTTTAGTGGGGGCTGGCTCCTACAATGAGCAGTTCTTC.

This clonotype came up many times. This chain uses TRBV6-1 with TRBJ2-7; weak D call: TRBD1 (5 bases). Germline V lookup: CDR1 MNHNS, CDR2 SASEGT. V lost 10 bases and J 3 bases, leaving 13 bases between the germline ends. This CDR3 is 12 amino acids long. The CDR3 region has the DNA TGTGCCACCGGACAAGACTTCTACGAGCAGTACTTC. Its protein is CATGQDFYEQYF.

Concerning this clonotype: A much larger clone sits a single nucleotide away, making a read error possible. Here the CDR3 omits its conserved ending phenylalanine or tryptophan, so a read error is the likely source. J is TRBJ1-5 and V is TRBV20-1, with D tentatively TRBD1 (5 bases). V lost 3 bases to trimming and J lost 3 bases, with 9 bases between them. CDR3 length: 13 residues. Germline V gene sequence: CDR1 DFQATT, CDR2 SNEGSKA (reference sequence). DNA of the CDR3: TGCAGTGCTAGTGACAGCCCCAATCAGCCCCAGCATTTA. The encoded protein is CSASDSPNQPQHL.

This clonotype was seen a handful of times. The chain links TRBV6-1 to TRBJ1-2; D remains ambiguous. Germline V CDR1 and CDR2: MNHNS, SASEGT. The CDR3 extends over 13 amino acids. Trimming removed 0 bases at V and 4 bases at J, with 6 bases between. This chain's CDR3 is CASSEARAYGYTF. CDR3 sequence (DNA): TGTGCCAGCAGTGAAGCGAGGGCCTATGGCTACACCTTC.

This chain joins TRBV5-1 and TRBJ2-1, with 14 bases that match TRBD2. Germline V gene lookup returns CDR1 SGHRS and CDR2 YFSETQ. The CDR3 extends over 16 amino acids. The ends lost 4 bases at V and 9 bases at J; junction bases unmatched: 9. CDR3 in amino acids: CASSPPGLAGEVEQFF. The CDR3 DNA is TGCGCCAGCAGCCCCCCGGGACTAGCGGGAGAGGTTGAGCAGTTCTTC.

There are many counts of this clonotype. CDR3 sequence (DNA): TGTGCCAGCAGCCCACGACAAGGACCGAATGAAAAACTGTTTTTT. Translated, it gives CASSPRQGPNEKLFF. The chain uses TRBV5-4 and TRBJ1-4; no definite D call. Deletions cut 4 bases from V and 5 bases from J, with 15 bases between. The CDR3 sequence is 15 residues long. CDR1 SGHNT and CDR2 YYREEE come from the germline V gene (reference sequence).

This clonotype was observed at least ten times. The genes are TRBV18 and TRBJ2-1, with D unresolved. Germline loops: CDR1 KGHSH, CDR2 LQKENI. V was clipped by 2 bases and J by 7 bases, with 12 bases between them. The CDR3 spans 14 residues. The chain's CDR3 is CASSPDRHENEQFF. DNA for the CDR3: TGTGCCAGCTCACCAGATCGGCACGAGAATGAGCAGTTCTTC.

The chain carries TRBV15 and TRBJ1-2, with TRBD1 identical over 7 bases. CDR1 is LNHNV, CDR2 YYDKDF, per germline (reference sequence). After removal of 0 bases from V and 8 bases from J, the junction contained 9 bases not matched to a gene. The CDR3 loop spans 15 amino acids. In DNA, the CDR3 is TGTGCCACCAGCAGAGACCCGGGGACAGCTCTCGGCTACACCTTC. Protein product: CATSRDPGTALGYTF.

This clonotype was counted ten times or more. The chain combines TRBV5-1 with TRBJ1-1; D perhaps matches TRBD1 (5 bases). Germline CDR1 SGHRS, CDR2 YFSETQ. Trimming removed 0 bases from V and 7 bases from J, with 10 bases in between. There are 13 residues in the CDR3. CDR3 sequence: CASSLDRWSEAFF. The DNA for the CDR3 is TGCGCCAGCAGCTTGGACAGGTGGAGTGAAGCTTTCTTT.

This clonotype was detected only a few times. Just one base apart from a much larger clone, this may be a read error. Because it lacks the conserved phenylalanine or tryptophan at the end, this CDR3 is likely a read error. This chain connects TRBV6-1 to TRBJ2-2; 13 bases agree with TRBD2. The J segment lost 9 bases and the V segment lost 6 bases, leaving 7 bases of the junction unmatched. CDR3 length equals 15 residues. Germline assignment: CDR1 MNHNS and CDR2 SASEGT. The DNA of the CDR3 is TGTGCCAGCAGCGGGACTAGCGGGACCGCCTGGGAGCTGTTTCTT. Translating it yields CASSGTSGTAWELFL.

V gene TRBV6-2 or TRBV6-3 combines with J gene TRBJ1-1, with D possibly matching TRBD1 (5 bases). Germline-derived CDR1 and CDR2 are MNHEY and SVGEGT. There are 13 residues in the CDR3. Deletions cut 0 bases from V and 7 bases from J, with 9 bases between. The CDR3 reads CASSYSSTGEAFF. CDR3 nucleotides: TGTGCCAGCAGTTACTCGAGTACAGGTGAAGCTTTCTTT.

This clonotype was seen ten or more times. The chain is built from TRBV7-9 and TRBJ1-2; D possibly corresponds to TRBD1 (6 bases). Germline V gene lookup returns CDR1 SEHNR and CDR2 FQNEAQ (reference sequence). The CDR3 runs 13 residues. With 5 bases removed from V and 4 bases from J, the gap between germline ends came to 11 bases. CDR3 bases: TGTGCCAGCAGCCGGACAGACAGCTATGGCTACACCTTC. Translation: CASSRTDSYGYTF. The whole variable domain, filled in from reference TRBV7-9 and TRBJ1-2, reads DTGVSQNPRHKITKRGQNVTFRCDPISEHNRLYWYRQTLGQGPEFLTYFQNEAQLEKSRLLSDRFSAERPKGSFSTLEIQRTEQGDSAMYLCASSRTDSYGYTFGSGTRLTVV.

This clonotype was detected only once. The chain is built from TRBV14 and TRBJ1-1, with D possibly TRBD1 on 6 matching bases. This CDR3 has 14 residues. Per the germline V gene, CDR1 is SGHDN and CDR2 is FVKESK. Trimming removed 2 bases at V and 3 bases at J, with 10 bases between. The DNA of the CDR3 is TGTGCCAGCAGCCAACCTACAGGGTACACTGAAGCTTTCTTT. This translates into CASSQPTGYTEAFF.

This clonotype came up many times. As DNA, the CDR3 is TGCAGTGCTAGAGCAACAGGATTGAACACTGAAGCTTTCTTT. Translated, it gives CSARATGLNTEAFF. J is TRBJ1-1 and V is TRBV20-1; the D gene is possibly TRBD1 (5 bases). The CDR3 runs to 14 residues. The germline V gene has CDR1 DFQATT and CDR2 SNEGSKA (reference sequence). Trimming removed 1 base at V and 0 bases at J, with 9 bases between.

This sequence joins TRBV29-1 and TRBJ2-3; D unclear. Germline values: CDR1 SQVTM, CDR2 ANQGSEA. The CDR3 runs to 13 residues. The germline V and J ends were trimmed by 4 bases and 3 bases, with 11 bases remaining between them. CDR3 protein: CSVVAHGTDTQYF. In DNA form, the CDR3 reads TGCAGCGTTGTGGCCCATGGAACAGATACGCAGTATTTT.

This clonotype came up a few times. The chain uses TRBV19 and TRBJ1-2; perhaps TRBD1 as D (5 bases). CDR1 and CDR2 from the germline V gene are LNHDA and SQIVND (reference sequence). V shed 4 bases and J shed 6 bases, with 18 bases lying between them. The CDR3 contains 15 residues. The DNA for the CDR3 is TGTGCCAGTAGTAAGACCGGGGCCTTCAACCATGGCTACACCTTC. It specifies CASSKTGAFNHGYTF.

This clonotype was found a few times. The chain combines TRBV20-1 with TRBJ2-7, with 7 positions matching TRBD1. CDR3 size: 13 residues. Germline trimming cut 7 bases from V and 7 bases from J; bases unmatched to any gene: 13. Germline lookup yields CDR1 DFQATT and CDR2 SNEGSKA (reference sequence). The CDR3 nucleotides read TGCAGTGTCCCACCCCGCAGGGGGTGGGAGCAGTACTTC. Translating it yields CSVPPRRGWEQYF.

Ten or more counts support this clonotype. This chain uses TRBV5-1 with TRBJ2-1; 8 bases agree with TRBD2. This CDR3 is built from 15 residues. Unmatched junction bases numbered 4, after V lost 0 bases and J lost 5 bases. Germline V CDR1 and CDR2: SGHRS, YFSETQ. CDR3: CASSLEVAGNNEQFF. The CDR3, as DNA: TGCGCCAGCAGCTTGGAGGTAGCGGGGAACAATGAGCAGTTCTTC.

This clonotype was seen many times. The chain couples TRBV28 to TRBJ1-5; D possibly corresponds to TRBD1 (6 bases). CDR1 is MDHEN, CDR2 SYDVKM, per germline. The CDR3 sequence is 14 residues long. V shed 10 bases and J shed 0 bases, with 13 bases lying between them. CDR3 residues: CATSDRPSNQPQHF. The CDR3 coding sequence is TGTGCCACCTCGGACAGACCTAGCAATCAGCCCCAGCATTTT. The complete variable domain, with remaining parts taken from reference TRBV28 and TRBJ1-5, reads DVKVTQSSRYLVKRTGEKVFLECVQDMDHENMFWYRQDPGLGLRLIYFSYDVKMKEKGDIPEGYSVSREKKERFSLILESASTNQTSMYLCATSDRPSNQPQHFGDGTRLSIL.

This clonotype was seen ten or more times. The V call is TRBV24-1, the J call TRBJ2-5, with 9 bases matching TRBD1. CDR1 is KGHDR, CDR2 SFDVKD, per germline. J lost 5 bases, V lost 4 bases, and 7 bases had no gene match. The CDR3 consists of 15 residues. The CDR3 region has the DNA TGTGCCACCAGTGACCCGGGACAGGGTATGGAGACCCAGTACTTC. Protein product: CATSDPGQGMETQYF.

This clonotype was seen ten or more times. The chain has TRBV29-1 and TRBJ2-3; tentatively, D is TRBD1 (7 bases). V lost 4 bases and J 3 bases, leaving 14 bases between the germline ends. Germline values: CDR1 SQVTM, CDR2 ANQGSEA. The length of the CDR3 is 14 residues. The CDR3 sequence: CSVGGQEGTDTQYF. The DNA for the CDR3 is TGCAGCGTTGGAGGACAGGAGGGAACAGATACGCAGTATTTT.

The chain combines TRBV5-6 with TRBJ1-2; TRBD1 is a possible D gene (5 bases). CDR3 length: 13 amino acids. V gave up 6 bases and J gave up 8 bases, with 17 bases separating them. The germline V gene encodes CDR1 SGHDT and CDR2 YYEEEE. CDR3 residues: CASTSGGYGGYTF. DNA for the CDR3: TGTGCCAGCACCTCGGGGGGTTACGGGGGCTACACCTTC.

A note on this clonotype: A clone one base away is much larger, so this may be a read error. The chain links TRBV29-1 to TRBJ1-2, with TRBD1 matching over 9 bases. There are 15 residues in the CDR3. Trimming took 1 base from V and 4 from J; bases not matched to a gene: 7. Germline V gene sequence: CDR1 SQVTM, CDR2 ANQGSEA. Here the CDR3 reads CSVEGWDREGYGYTF. CDR3 bases: TGCAGCGTTGAAGGTTGGGACAGGGAAGGCTATGGCTACACCTTC. Together with reference TRBV29-1 and TRBJ1-2, the CDR3 gives the full variable domain: SAVISQKPSRDICQRGTSLTIQCQVDSQVTMMFWYRQQPGQSLTLIATANQGSEATYESGFVIDKFPISRPNLTFSTLTVSNMSPEDSSIYLCSVEGWDREGYGYTFGSGTRLTVV.

This clonotype appeared many times. This chain links TRBV12-3 or TRBV12-4 with TRBJ1-2; D gene unclear. The CDR3 sequence is 13 residues long. V was clipped by 3 bases and J by 4 bases, with 9 bases between them. CDR3 bases: TGTGCCAGCAGTTTCAACGGACGCTATGGCTACACCTTC. As protein: CASSFNGRYGYTF.

This clonotype was counted many times. This chain joins TRBV7-6 and TRBJ2-1, with TRBD1 matching over 8 bases. Per germline, CDR1 SGHVS and CDR2 FNYEAQ. This CDR3 contains 16 residues. With V trimmed by 2 bases and J by 4 bases, 7 bases remained unmatched. The CDR3 sequence: CASSLMQGAGYNEQFF. The CDR3, as DNA: TGTGCCAGCAGCTTAATGCAGGGGGCGGGTTACAATGAGCAGTTCTTC. Full variable domain (outside the CDR3, taken from reference TRBV7-6 and TRBJ2-1): GAGVSQSPRYKVTKRGQDVALRCDPISGHVSLYWYRQALGQGPEFLTYFNYEAQQDKSGLPNDRFSAERPEGSISTLTIQRTEQRDSAMYRCASSLMQGAGYNEQFFGPGTRLTVL.

To note about this clonotype: A far more abundant clone sits one base away, making this likely a read error. The V gene is TRBV11-3, the J gene TRBJ2-3, with TRBD1 matching 9 bases. V was pared by 6 bases and J by 4 bases, with 5 bases of the junction left unmatched. This CDR3 has 14 amino acids. The germline CDR1 and CDR2 sequences are SGHNT and YENEEA. DNA for the CDR3: TGTGCCAGCAGTCAGCGACAGGGGGCAGATACGCAGTATTTT. This sequence encodes CASSQRQGADTQYF.

This clonotype has only a few counts. With a much larger clone just one base away, this may be a read error. In this CDR3 the conserved last residue, phenylalanine or tryptophan, is missing, so a read error is likely. The CDR3 loop reads CASSRGSYGYTL. In DNA form, the CDR3 reads TGTGCCAGCAGTCGAGGGTCTTATGGCTACACCCTC. This sequence joins TRBV27 and TRBJ1-2, with D uncertain. Germline CDR1 and CDR2: MNHEY and SMNVEV (reference sequence). The CDR3 spans 12 residues. Trimming removed 5 bases from V and 5 bases from J, with 9 bases in between.

This clonotype was counted ten times or more. This chain uses TRBV2 with TRBJ1-2; weak D call: TRBD1 (5 bases). Germline CDR1 SNHLY, CDR2 FYNNEI. V shed 6 bases and J shed 6 bases, with 11 bases lying between them. This CDR3 is 12 amino acids long. The CDR3 nucleotides are TGTGCCAGCAGACAGGAGGCGCATGGCTACACCTTC. The encoded protein is CASRQEAHGYTF.

The chain links TRBV6-1 to TRBJ1-1; no definite D call. The V end lost 6 bases, the J end lost 0 bases, and 8 bases lay between the germline ends. The germline V gene has CDR1 MNHNS and CDR2 SASEGT. This CDR3 contains 13 residues. CDR3: CASRNTMNTEAFF. The CDR3 region has the DNA TGTGCCAGCAGGAATACCATGAACACTGAAGCTTTCTTT.

This clonotype was detected ten times or more. The V and J genes are TRBV19 and TRBJ1-2; no clear D. Trimming removed 0 bases from V and 1 base from J, with 12 bases in between. CDR3 length: 16 amino acids. Germline V gene data show CDR1 as LNHDA and CDR2 as SQIVND (reference sequence). CDR3 sequence: CASSIDRARINYGYTF. CDR3 DNA sequence: TGTGCCAGTAGTATAGATCGGGCCCGCATTAACTATGGCTACACCTTC. The whole variable domain, remainder taken from reference TRBV19 and TRBJ1-2, is DGGITQSPKYLFRKEGQNVTLSCEQNLNHDAMYWYRQDPGQGLRLIYYSQIVNDFQKGDIAEGYSVSREKKESFPLTVTSAQKNPTAFYLCASSIDRARINYGYTFGSGTRLTVV.